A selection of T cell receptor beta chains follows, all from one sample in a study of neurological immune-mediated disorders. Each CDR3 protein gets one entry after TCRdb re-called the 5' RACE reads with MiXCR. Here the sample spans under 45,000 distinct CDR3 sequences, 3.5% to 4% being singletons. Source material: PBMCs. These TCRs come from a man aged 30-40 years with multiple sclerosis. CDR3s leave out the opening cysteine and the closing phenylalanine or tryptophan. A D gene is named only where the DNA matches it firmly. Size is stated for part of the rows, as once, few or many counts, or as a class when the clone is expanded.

CDR3 protein: ASSRQGAGNPEAF
D gene: TRBD1
clone size: many
V gene: TRBV5-1

CDR3 protein: ARSRKTGSITGELF
D gene: TRBD1
clone size: NA
V gene: TRBV5-3

CDR3 protein: ASSLDLGAHEQY
D gene: NA
clone size: NA
V gene: TRBV11-2

CDR3 protein: ASSDGGENTEAF
D gene: NA
clone size: NA
V gene: TRBV12-1

CDR3 protein: SARDPGGPVLT
D gene: NA
clone size: many
V gene: TRBV20-1

CDR3 protein: ASSFDRNSNEQF
D gene: NA
clone size: many
V gene: TRBV7-8

CDR3 protein: ASSKVDFEQY
D gene: NA
clone size: many
V gene: TRBV6-2/TRBV6-3

CDR3 protein: ASSLGGGEETQY
D gene: TRBD1
clone size: many
V gene: TRBV5-1

CDR3 protein: ASSLLGGATYNEQF
D gene: NA
clone size: many
V gene: TRBV7-7

CDR3 protein: SAKTQSYNEQF
D gene: NA
clone size: many
V gene: TRBV20-1

CDR3 protein: SVSDPPRPQH
D gene: NA
clone size: many
V gene: TRBV29-1

CDR3 protein: SASSQEYDNEQF
D gene: NA
clone size: many
V gene: TRBV20-1

CDR3 protein: ASSPGQWNTEAF
D gene: NA
clone size: many
V gene: TRBV11-1

CDR3 protein: ASEDQGYEQY
D gene: NA
clone size: many
V gene: TRBV6-1

CDR3 protein: AWASDTRQETQY
D gene: NA
clone size: NA
V gene: TRBV30

CDR3 protein: SVERHYTDTQY
D gene: NA
clone size: many
V gene: TRBV29-1

CDR3 protein: ASSSLGQGY
D gene: TRBD1
clone size: many
V gene: TRBV6-2/TRBV6-3

CDR3 protein: ASSLGGGGATYNEQF
D gene: TRBD2
clone size: many
V gene: TRBV11-1

CDR3 protein: ASSLGPAVSDEQF
D gene: NA
clone size: many
V gene: TRBV11-3

CDR3 protein: ASSYARGYEQY
D gene: NA
clone size: many
V gene: TRBV6-2/TRBV6-3

CDR3 protein: SALGQGKTGANVLT
D gene: NA
clone size: many
V gene: TRBV20-1

CDR3 protein: ASSPKQVSYNEQF
D gene: NA
clone size: many
V gene: TRBV12-3/TRBV12-4

CDR3 protein: ASSPGGEGYT
D gene: NA
clone size: NA
V gene: TRBV5-1

CDR3 protein: ASSGYRVYGYT
D gene: NA
clone size: NA
V gene: TRBV6-1

CDR3 protein: ASSLWTANYGYT
D gene: NA
clone size: many
V gene: TRBV12-3/TRBV12-4

CDR3 protein: AISAGLALDTQY
D gene: NA
clone size: many
V gene: TRBV10-3

CDR3 protein: ASTLFGREINSPLN
D gene: NA
clone size: many
V gene: TRBV12-3/TRBV12-4

CDR3 protein: ASTLAGGSKETQY
D gene: TRBD2
clone size: medium-sized
V gene: TRBV9

CDR3 protein: ASTELGGTDEQY
D gene: NA
clone size: many
V gene: TRBV12-3/TRBV12-4

CDR3 protein: ASRPKPGQLNTEAF
D gene: TRBD1
clone size: few
V gene: TRBV7-8

CDR3 protein: ASSLLAGVQETQY
D gene: TRBD2
clone size: many
V gene: TRBV7-8

CDR3 protein: SARQPNTGELF
D gene: NA
clone size: many
V gene: TRBV20-1

CDR3 protein: SARRTKEEQY
D gene: NA
clone size: many
V gene: TRBV29-1

CDR3 protein: ASSAKTGMNTEAF
D gene: NA
clone size: many
V gene: TRBV9

CDR3 protein: ASSERGRSSYNSPLH
D gene: NA
clone size: few
V gene: TRBV6-1

CDR3 protein: ASSNTWGSEAF
D gene: NA
clone size: many
V gene: TRBV11-3

CDR3 protein: ASTDIQETQY
D gene: NA
clone size: many
V gene: TRBV6-5

CDR3 protein: ASSPGGALNTGELF
D gene: NA
clone size: many
V gene: TRBV18

CDR3 protein: ASSHRRTGGAEAF
D gene: TRBD1
clone size: NA
V gene: TRBV6-5

CDR3 protein: ASSWGPGDTQY
D gene: NA
clone size: many
V gene: TRBV6-6

CDR3 protein: ASSVPQPYEQY
D gene: NA
clone size: many
V gene: TRBV7-2

CDR3 protein: SARDTFQETQY
D gene: NA
clone size: many
V gene: TRBV20-1

CDR3 protein: ATSRADGANTGELF
D gene: NA
clone size: many
V gene: TRBV15

CDR3 protein: ASSLRDRVEEQY
D gene: TRBD1
clone size: few
V gene: TRBV7-6

CDR3 protein: ASRRESTSVGAF
D gene: NA
clone size: few
V gene: TRBV5-1

CDR3 protein: ASSARLLEAF
D gene: NA
clone size: many
V gene: TRBV7-2

CDR3 protein: SARKALVGNEQF
D gene: NA
clone size: many
V gene: TRBV20-1

CDR3 protein: ASSLSSTTSSGGYT
D gene: NA
clone size: many
V gene: TRBV7-2

CDR3 protein: ASSLMGARGYT
D gene: NA
clone size: many
V gene: TRBV7-6

CDR3 protein: ASSLSSGVSYNEQF
D gene: TRBD2
clone size: many
V gene: TRBV7-2

CDR3 protein: ASSLAGTPTNEKLF
D gene: NA
clone size: medium-sized
V gene: TRBV5-1

CDR3 protein: ASSVDPLSWLAGGQQETQY
D gene: TRBD2
clone size: many
V gene: TRBV9

CDR3 protein: ASSPGGQGNEQF
D gene: TRBD1
clone size: many
V gene: TRBV5-1

CDR3 protein: ATSWTPGLNQPQH
D gene: NA
clone size: many
V gene: TRBV15

CDR3 protein: ASSGGQPQH
D gene: NA
clone size: few
V gene: TRBV12-3/TRBV12-4

CDR3 protein: SARPVAETQY
D gene: NA
clone size: many
V gene: TRBV20-1

CDR3 protein: SARRVTAYEQY
D gene: NA
clone size: few
V gene: TRBV20-1

CDR3 protein: ASSARGDRVGSNQPQH
D gene: TRBD1
clone size: few
V gene: TRBV27

CDR3 protein: AISDSGTGNAEAF
D gene: TRBD1
clone size: many
V gene: TRBV10-3

CDR3 protein: ATSDLHGGGYGYT
D gene: NA
clone size: few
V gene: TRBV24-1